This T cell receptor (beta chain) originates from a study of blood T cell repertoires in COVID-19. Overall study: Samples came from the United States, Italy and Spain, spanning acute and convalescent COVID-19.

The study assigned cohorts using participant-reported clinical history. Repertoires were generated with immunoSEQ multiplex PCR, while TCRdb's copy carries only in-frame clones and drops some. The sample lists nearly 350,000 clones, over 75% occurring once. This TCR was recovered from a woman under 40 who had recovered from COVID-19. The sample comprised PBMCs or T cells enriched from blood (not recorded which).

CDR3 nucleotide sequence: TGTGCCAGCAGCTACAGGGTTACCGGGGAGCTGTTTTTT. It specifies CASSYRVTGELFF. J is TRBJ2-2 and V is TRBV5-5, with D maybe TRBD1 (6 bases). V shed 3 bases and J shed 5 bases, with 8 bases lying between them. The germline CDR1 and CDR2 sequences are SGHKS and YYEKEE (reference sequence). This CDR3 contains 13 residues.